Listed below are T cell receptor beta chains from one sample, sequenced in a study of control samples from healthy donors and cancer patients. Data came from immunoSEQ multiplex PCR; TCRdb stores just in-frame clones and leaves some out. The sample records more than 85,000 clones, roughly nine tenths being singletons. Sequenced sample: blood. These receptors were collected from a human donor in good health. The donor label of this sample is uncertain. The CDR3 runs from the conserved cysteine through the conserved F or W. The D gene is left open where the match is weak. The size entry is marked missing in some rows and otherwise reads once, few, many or a size class.

TRBJ1-1	TRBV4-2	NA	NA	CASSQDRGGRSTEAFF	TGTGCCAGCAGCCAAGATCGCGGGGGGCGGAGCACTGAAGCTTTCTTT
TRBJ2-1	TRBV5-4	NA	TRBD1	CASSWRTGTYNEQFF	TGTGCCAGCAGCTGGAGGACAGGGACCTACAATGAGCAGTTCTTC
TRBJ2-3	TRBV27	NA	TRBD1	CASSPGQGHTDTQYF	TGTGCCAGCAGTCCGGGACAGGGGCACACAGATACGCAGTATTTT
TRBJ2-7	TRBV20-1	NA	TRBD2	CSASGTYEQYF	TGCAGTGCAAGCGGGACCTACGAGCAGTACTTC
TRBJ1-1	TRBV30	NA	NA	CAWNSENTEAFF	TGTGCCTGGAATTCCGAGAACACTGAAGCTTTCTTT
TRBJ1-2	TRBV6-6	once	TRBD1	CASSYSRDRGPGYTF	TGTGCCAGCAGTTACTCCCGGGACAGGGGGCCGGGCTACACCTTC
TRBJ2-5	TRBV7-8	NA	NA	CASQGRAEETQYF	TGTGCCTCACAAGGAAGAGCCGAGGAGACCCAGTACTTC
TRBJ2-3	TRBV19	NA	TRBD2	CASSPYGRAGGTDTQYF	TGTGCCAGTAGTCCCTACGGCCGGGCGGGGGGCACAGATACGCAGTATTTT
TRBJ1-1	TRBV2	NA	NA	CASSFGPNTEAFF	TGTGCCAGCAGTTTCGGTCCGAACACTGAAGCTTTCTTT
TRBJ1-1	TRBV29-1	few	NA	CSVARVSTEAFF	TGCAGCGTTGCCAGGGTGAGCACTGAAGCTTTCTTT
TRBJ2-7	TRBV7-2	NA	TRBD2	CASSLYILGGGNEQYF	TGTGCCAGCAGCTTATACATCTTAGGCGGGGGGAATGAGCAGTACTTC
TRBJ1-5	TRBV24-1	NA	NA	CATSDATGFNGNQPQHF	TGTGCCACCAGTGACGCCACAGGGTTTAACGGCAATCAGCCCCAGCATTTT
TRBJ1-6	TRBV5-5	NA	NA	CASSFWPGANNSPLHF	TGTGCCAGCAGCTTTTGGCCAGGGGCGAATAATTCACCCCTCCACTTT
TRBJ1-2	TRBV28	NA	NA	CATDRNGNYGYTF	TGTGCCACCGACAGAAATGGGAACTATGGCTACACCTTC
TRBJ1-1	TRBV6-5	NA	NA	CASSRKGLGTEAFF	TGTGCCAGCAGCCGTAAAGGGCTGGGCACTGAAGCTTTCTTT
TRBJ1-2	TRBV28	few	TRBD1	CASSLRQGIYRYTF	TGTGCCAGCAGTCTCCGACAGGGGATTTATCGCTACACCTTC
TRBJ1-4	TRBV9	NA	NA	CASSVGKGRKNEKLFF	TGTGCCAGCAGCGTTGGAAAGGGCCGTAAGAATGAAAAACTGTTTTTT
TRBJ2-2	TRBV6-2/TRBV6-3	NA	TRBD1	CASSEPGQGVPGELFF	TGTGCCAGCAGCGAGCCGGGACAGGGTGTTCCCGGGGAGCTGTTTTTT
TRBJ1-4	TRBV5-1	NA	NA	CASSSGPGDEKLFF	TGCGCCAGCAGCTCAGGACCCGGGGATGAAAAACTGTTTTTT
TRBJ2-5	TRBV2	NA	NA	CASSEQGRGFVETQYF	TGTGCCAGCAGTGAACAAGGCAGGGGATTCGTGGAGACCCAGTACTTC
TRBJ2-7	TRBV5-5	NA	NA	CASSPGQFSYEQYF	TGTGCCAGCAGCCCTGGACAGTTTTCCTACGAGCAGTACTTC
TRBJ2-2	TRBV5-1	NA	NA	CASSPGRRANTGELFF	TGCGCCAGCAGCCCGGGGCGGAGAGCGAACACCGGGGAGCTGTTTTTT
TRBJ2-7	TRBV10-1	NA	TRBD1	CASSRRQGSYEQYF	TGCGCCAGCAGTCGGAGACAGGGGTCCTACGAGCAGTACTTC
TRBJ2-3	TRBV24-1	NA	TRBD1	CATRGTAITDTQYF	TGTGCCACCAGAGGGACAGCAATCACAGATACGCAGTATTTT
TRBJ1-1	TRBV11-2	NA	NA	CASSLDWANTEAFF	TGTGCCAGCAGCTTAGATTGGGCGAACACTGAAGCTTTCTTT
TRBJ1-4	TRBV3-1/TRBV3-2	NA	TRBD1	CASSPTGGWREKLLF	TGTGCCAGCAGCCCAACAGGGGGCTGGAGAGAAAAACTGCTTTTT
TRBJ2-1	TRBV28	NA	NA	CASSLGVFNEQFF	TGTGCCAGCAGTTTGGGCGTGTTCAATGAGCAGTTCTTC
TRBJ1-6	TRBV6-2/TRBV6-3	NA	NA	CASSYSRDSPLHF	TGTGCCAGCAGTTACTCGCGGGATTCACCCCTCCACTTT
TRBJ2-5	TRBV19	NA	TRBD1	CASSSLRGETQYF	TGTGCCAGTAGTAGTCTCAGGGGGGAGACCCAGTACTTC
TRBJ2-7	TRBV21-1	NA	NA	CASSKKEVGHPYEQYF	TGTGCCAGCAGCAAAAAAGAGGTGGGACACCCTTACGAGCAGTACTTC
TRBJ1-6	TRBV2	NA	TRBD1	CASSEGRPGQGFDNSPLHF	TGTGCCAGCAGTGAAGGGCGCCCGGGACAGGGGTTCGATAATTCACCCCTCCACTTT
TRBJ2-5	TRBV7-9	NA	NA	CASRPPGGAETQYF	TGTGCCAGCAGACCGCCTGGGGGGGCTGAGACCCAGTACTTC
TRBJ1-1	TRBV28	once	NA	CASSSLRKAFF	TGTGCCAGCAGTTCCCTTAGAAAAGCTTTCTTT
TRBJ2-3	TRBV9	NA	NA	CASSVGAGGPAPDTQYF	TGTGCCAGCAGCGTAGGGGCTGGGGGTCCCGCTCCGGATACGCAGTATTTT
TRBJ1-1	TRBV7-8	NA	NA	CASSARGGSTEAFF	TGTGCCAGCAGCGCCAGGGGCGGTAGCACTGAAGCTTTCTTT
TRBJ1-3	TRBV28	NA	TRBD1	CASQTTGTTGNTIYF	TGTGCCAGCCAAACGACAGGGACAACAGGAAACACCATATATTTT
TRBJ1-6	TRBV2	NA	NA	CASNVGLQGYSPLHF	TGTGCCAGCAATGTGGGGTTACAGGGTTATTCACCCCTCCACTTT
TRBJ2-5	TRBV18	NA	NA	CASSPLAEGETQYF	TGTGCCAGCTCACCTTTGGCGGAGGGAGAGACCCAGTACTTC
TRBJ2-7	TRBV6-1	NA	NA	CASSEVGAGEQYF	TGTGCCAGCAGTGAAGTAGGGGCCGGCGAGCAGTACTTC
TRBJ2-1	TRBV28	NA	NA	CASSFWGDSGGREQFF	TGTGCCAGCAGTTTTTGGGGGGACAGCGGCGGCCGTGAGCAGTTCTTC
TRBJ1-1	TRBV5-1	once	NA	CASSREAGNTEAFF	TGCGCCAGCAGTCGGGAGGCGGGGAACACTGAAGCTTTCTTT
TRBJ2-7	TRBV27	once	NA	CASSLGWAYEQYF	TGTGCCAGCAGTTTGGGCTGGGCCTACGAGCAGTACTTC
TRBJ1-5	TRBV4-1	NA	NA	CASSPGADQPQHF	TGCGCCAGCAGCCCCGGGGCAGATCAGCCCCAGCATTTT
TRBJ1-2	TRBV18	once	NA	CASSGNGAYGYTF	TGTGCCAGCTCAGGAAACGGGGCCTATGGCTACACCTTC
TRBJ1-2	TRBV6-1	NA	NA	CASSENAGYGYTF	TGTGCCAGCAGTGAAAACGCCGGCTATGGCTACACCTTC
TRBJ1-2	TRBV30	NA	TRBD1	CACYRDRPHGYTF	TGTGCCTGCTACCGGGACAGGCCCCATGGCTACACCTTC
TRBJ1-1	TRBV14	NA	NA	CASSQYRVGNTEAFF	TGTGCCAGCAGCCAATACCGCGTAGGGAACACTGAAGCTTTCTTT
TRBJ2-7	TRBV10-2	NA	NA	CASSGSTGSEQYF	TGCGCCAGCAGTGGAAGTACAGGGAGCGAGCAGTACTTC
TRBJ2-1	TRBV5-1	NA	NA	CASSAGVVGLDEQFF	TGCGCCAGCAGCGCTGGGGTGGTGGGCTTAGATGAGCAGTTCTTC
TRBJ1-1	TRBV6-6	NA	NA	CASQRAAGLTEAFF	TGTGCCAGCCAACGGGCAGCGGGTCTGACTGAAGCTTTCTTT
TRBJ2-2	TRBV25-1	NA	NA	CASSEARELFF	TGTGCCAGCAGTGAGGCGCGGGAGCTGTTTTTT
TRBJ2-5	TRBV6-1	NA	NA	CASSEALGVVETQYF	TGTGCCAGCAGTGAAGCGCTGGGGGTTGTAGAGACCCAGTACTTC
TRBJ2-7	TRBV6-5	NA	NA	CASSYYGGRGEQYF	TGTGCCAGCAGTTATTACGGGGGGCGAGGCGAGCAGTACTTC